The next 19 T cell receptor beta chains were all read from a single sample in a study of neurological immune-mediated disorders. Time point in this sample: longitudinal time-point 1 (baseline). One entry per CDR3 protein results from TCRdb running MiXCR on the 5' RACE reads. The sample includes some 60,000 distinct CDR3 sequences, about 10% of them seen just once. Sequenced: PBMCs. The origin of the receptors is a male donor with HTLV-1-associated myelopathy (HAM/TSP).

This clonotype was seen many times. The chain has TRBV10-3 and TRBJ1-5; a possible D gene is TRBD1 (6 bases). This CDR3 has 16 residues. V was clipped by 0 bases and J by 3 bases, with 12 bases between them. Germline values: CDR1 ENHRY, CDR2 SYGVKD. The CDR3 spells CAISESAGVFNQPQHF. In DNA form, the CDR3 reads TGTGCCATCAGTGAGTCTGCAGGGGTTTTCAATCAGCCCCAGCATTTT.

The table lists this clonotype with many counts. V is TRBV6-2 or TRBV6-3 and J is TRBJ1-2, with D unresolved. The germline CDR1 and CDR2 sequences are MNHEY and SVGEGT. This CDR3 region has 16 residues. With 4 bases removed from V and 0 bases from J, the gap between germline ends came to 15 bases. Here the CDR3 DNA reads TGTGCCAGCAGTTCCTCCGGTCGTTTAACTAACTATGGCTACACCTTC. Protein: CASSSSGRLTNYGYTF.

This clonotype was recorded only once. A read error may explain this, as a much larger clone is one base away. The J gene is TRBJ1-1, the V gene TRBV5-5; 7 nucleotides agree with TRBD1. This CDR3 comprises 13 residues. V lost 6 bases and J lost 7; bases outside the gene matches: 9. Germline CDR1 SGHKS, CDR2 YYEKEE (reference sequence). The CDR3 spells CASIPDRWGEAFF. The CDR3 DNA follows: TGTGCCAGCATCCCGGACAGGTGGGGTGAAGCTTTCTTT.

This clonotype was observed at least ten times. The J gene is TRBJ2-1, the V gene TRBV20-1, with 10 positions matching TRBD1. This CDR3 contains 17 residues. V trimming: 3 bases; J trimming: 5 bases; junction bases outside the gene matches: 13. Germline loops: CDR1 DFQATT, CDR2 SNEGSKA (reference sequence). This CDR3 is CSARAPMGQGINNEQFF. CDR3 coding DNA: TGCAGTGCTAGGGCGCCTATGGGACAGGGGATAAACAATGAGCAGTTCTTC.

This clonotype was picked up many times. This chain links TRBV20-1 with TRBJ2-3; D remains ambiguous. Germline V lookup: CDR1 DFQATT, CDR2 SNEGSKA (reference sequence). This CDR3 is built from 16 residues. Trimming removed 1 base at V and 0 bases at J, with 14 bases between. Written as DNA, the CDR3 is TGCAGTGCTAGAGCCTGGGCAGGATCTAGCACAGATACGCAGTATTTT. Its protein is CSARAWAGSSTDTQYF.

On this clonotype itself: A much larger clone differs from this one at a single base, so this may be a read error. This rearrangement joins TRBV7-7 to TRBJ2-1; D gene unclear. The V gene's germline CDR1 is SSHAT and CDR2 FNYEAQ (reference sequence). The CDR3 has 14 residues. CDR3 sequence: CASSLGQTAPERFF. The CDR3, as DNA: TGTGCTAGCAGCTTAGGCCAGACTGCGCCGGAGCGGTTCTTC.

At least ten counts were recorded for this clonotype. The J gene is TRBJ2-7, the V gene TRBV7-2; no clear D. Germline V gene data show CDR1 as SGHTA and CDR2 as FQGNSA. The CDR3 has 12 residues. Trimming cost V 5 bases and J 2 bases, with 7 bases left between them. Here the CDR3 DNA reads TGTGCCAGCAGCACACGGACCTACGAGCAGTACTTC. Translated: CASSTRTYEQYF.

This clonotype was counted at least ten times. V and J are TRBV6-6 and TRBJ2-7, with 7 positions matching TRBD1. The CDR3 sequence is 17 residues long. Germline V gene lookup returns CDR1 MNHNY and CDR2 SVGAGI (reference sequence). V shed 4 bases, J shed 0 bases, and the junction held 12 bases outside the gene matches. CDR3 nucleotides: TGTGCCAGCAGTTTGTCCAGGGGGATACAGATCTCCTACGAGCAGTACTTC. It specifies CASSLSRGIQISYEQYF.

In this sample, this clonotype turned up many times. The chain couples TRBV18 to TRBJ2-3, with a weak D call TRBD2 (5 bases). Trimming removed 2 bases from V and 8 bases from J, with 11 bases in between. This CDR3 has 13 amino acids. The germline V gene has CDR1 KGHSH and CDR2 LQKENI. The DNA for the CDR3 is TGTGCCAGCTCACCAGCCCTAGGGAGTACGCAGTATTTT. This gives the protein CASSPALGSTQYF.

This clonotype was seen many times. The V call is TRBV2, the J call TRBJ1-1; no firm D call. V lost 6 bases and J 0 bases, leaving 8 bases between the germline ends. The CDR3 covers 13 residues. CDR1 is SNHLY and CDR2 is FYNNEI in the germline V gene. The CDR3 DNA reads TGTGCCAGCAGAAAAAGCCTGAACACTGAAGCTTTCTTT. The encoded protein is CASRKSLNTEAFF.

This clonotype showed up many times. V is TRBV5-1 and J is TRBJ2-5, with 8 positions matching TRBD1. The CDR3 loop spans 14 amino acids. Germline CDR1 is SGHRS and CDR2 is YFSETQ. The V gene end was trimmed by 4 bases and the J gene end by 4 bases; junction bases not matched to a gene: 6. CDR3 coding DNA: TGCGCCAGCAGCCCCGGGACAGGAGGAGAGACCCAGTACTTC. Translated, it gives CASSPGTGGETQYF.

This clonotype was counted many times. CDR3 DNA sequence: TGCAGTGCAAACGTTGGGCCCTACGAGCAGTACTTC. Translated, it gives CSANVGPYEQYF. The rearrangement uses TRBV20-1 and TRBJ2-7; no reliable D call. This CDR3 region has 12 residues. V was cut by 6 bases and J by 2 bases, with 11 bases left in between. Germline lookup yields CDR1 DFQATT and CDR2 SNEGSKA (reference sequence).

This clonotype was recorded at least ten times. This sequence joins TRBV11-2 and TRBJ1-2; the match to TRBD1 covers 8 bases. V gave up 1 base and J gave up 4 bases; unmatched junction bases: 5. This CDR3 is built from 15 residues. Looked up from germline, CDR1 is SGHAT and CDR2 is FQNNGV. The DNA for the CDR3 is TGTGCCAGCAGCTTAGTCACAGGGGGAGCCTATGGCTACACCTTC. Translated, it gives CASSLVTGGAYGYTF. The variable domain in full, completed from reference TRBV11-2 and TRBJ1-2, reads EAGVAQSPRYKIIEKRQSVAFWCNPISGHATLYWYQQILGQGPKLLIQFQNNGVVDDSQLPKDRFSAERLKGVDSTLKIQPAKLEDSAVYLCASSLVTGGAYGYTFGSGTRLTVV.

Within the sample, this clonotype is medium-sized. The chain has TRBV7-2 and TRBJ2-7; TRBD1 matches 8 bases. The CDR3 sequence is 13 residues long. Looked up from germline, CDR1 is SGHTA and CDR2 is FQGNSA. V dropped 5 bases and J dropped 10; count of bases not matched to a gene: 10. CDR3 sequence reads: CASSRDRINAQYF. The CDR3 coding sequence is TGTGCCAGCAGCCGGGACAGGATTAATGCCCAGTACTTC. Based on the CDR3 plus reference TRBV7-2 and TRBJ2-7, the full variable domain is GAGVSQSPSNKVTEKGKDVELRCDPISGHTALYWYRQSLGQGLEFLIYFQGNSAPDKSGLPSDRFSAERTGGSVSTLTIQRTQQEDSAVYLCASSRDRINAQYFGPGTRLTVT.

The chain is built from TRBV6-1 and TRBJ2-6, with TRBD1 identical over 11 bases. J gave up 0 bases and V 5 bases, and 12 bases lay outside the gene matches. This CDR3 contains 20 residues. Germline V lookup: CDR1 MNHNS, CDR2 SASEGT. In DNA form, the CDR3 reads TGTGCCAGCAGTAAAAATACGGGGACAGGGGGGGACTCTGGGGCCAACGTCCTGACTTTC. Encoded protein: CASSKNTGTGGDSGANVLTF.

This clonotype has more than one count but fewer than ten. Here the CDR3 reads CASSYSSTGWGEAFF. CDR3 coding DNA: TGTGCCAGCAGTTACTCGAGCACGGGTTGGGGTGAAGCTTTCTTT. The chain recombines TRBV6-5 with TRBJ1-1, with D unresolved. V was cut by 0 bases and J by 7 bases, with 15 bases left in between. Germline V gene data show CDR1 as MNHEY and CDR2 as SVGAGI. The CDR3 contains 15 residues.

This clonotype was seen at least ten times. The CDR3 DNA is TGTGCCATCAGTGTGCTAGTAAACACTGAAGCTTTCTTT. Translated, it gives CAISVLVNTEAFF. V is TRBV10-3 and J is TRBJ1-1; D is unresolved. With 4 bases removed from V and 2 bases from J, the gap between germline ends came to 8 bases. CDR3 length equals 13 residues. From germline, CDR1 is ENHRY and CDR2 SYGVKD.

This clonotype was found many times. The V call is TRBV5-1, the J call TRBJ1-5, with 11 bases identical to TRBD1. The V segment lost 0 bases and the J segment 5 bases; nucleotides outside the gene matches: 1. The V gene's germline CDR1 is SGHRS and CDR2 YFSETQ. This CDR3 is built from 15 residues. In nucleotides, the CDR3 is TGCGCCAGCAGCTTGGGGGGACAGGGGGATCAGCCCCAGCATTTT. It yields the protein CASSLGGQGDQPQHF.

In this sample, this clonotype turned up many times. The chain couples TRBV12-3 or TRBV12-4 to TRBJ2-1; no clear D. The CDR3 is made up of 12 amino acids. V was trimmed by 7 bases and J by 0 bases, leaving 4 bases between them. CDR3 protein: CASTPSYNEQFF. In nucleotides, the CDR3 is TGTGCCAGCACCCCCTCCTACAATGAGCAGTTCTTC.